The rows below give T cell receptor beta chains drawn from one sample of a study of blood T cells in healthy people across ages. TCRdb reanalysed the 5' RACE reads using MiXCR and keeps one entry per CDR3 protein. The table lists around 1.5 million distinct CDR3 sequences, around 39% of them singletons. The sequencing sample was made of blood. All receptors derive from a woman in her late teens or twenties in good health. Each CDR3 is given with its conserved first and last residue. Each record gives: CDR3 length, V gene, D gene, clone size, J gene, CDR3 DNA, CDR3 protein. D genes are given only for firm matches. Not all rows give a size; the values are once, few, many and, for expanded clones, a class.

15,TRBV20-1,TRBD2,-,TRBJ2-7,TGCAGTGTCAGACGGGCTAGCGGGAGTGAGGGCGAGCAGTACTTC,CSVRRASGSEGEQYF
15,TRBV15,-,few,TRBJ1-2,TGTGCCACCAGCAGAGATTTGGGACATGGAGGTGGCTACACCTTC,CATSRDLGHGGGYTF
15,TRBV9,-,few,TRBJ2-5,TGTGCCAGCAGCGCGACGCAGGCCTCCCAAGAGACCCAGTACTTC,CASSATQASQETQYF
14,TRBV27,-,-,TRBJ2-2,TGTGCCAGCAGTCCCCTCGTAAACACCGGGGAGCTGTTTTTT,CASSPLVNTGELFF
13,TRBV6-5,-,few,TRBJ2-1,TGTGCTACCGGGGGTTTCTTATACAATGAGCAGTTCTTC,CATGGFLYNEQFF
15,TRBV29-1,-,-,TRBJ2-7,TGCAGCGTAGGACTACCGGGACAGCAATCCTACAAGCAGTACTTC,CSVGLPGQQSYKQYF
13,TRBV10-3,-,-,TRBJ2-7,TGTGCCATCAGGCCAGGGGGGCCCTACGAGCAGTACTTC,CAIRPGGPYEQYF
15,TRBV20-1,-,-,TRBJ1-2,TGCAGTGCTAGACCCCTTGGACATACGAACTATGGCTACACCTTC,CSARPLGHTNYGYTF
16,TRBV3-1,-,-,TRBJ2-1,TGTGCCAGCAGCCAGAGATTAGCTTCCCTGTACAATGAGCAGTTCTTC,CASSQRLASLYNEQFF
17,TRBV5-5,-,-,TRBJ2-5,TGTGCCAGCATCCGGGCCCGAGAATGGGGGCCTAAAGAGACCCAGTACTTC,CASIRAREWGPKETQYF
15,TRBV7-9,-,few,TRBJ2-1,TGTGCCAGCAGCTTAACCCTAGGGCGGTACAATGAGCAGTTCTTC,CASSLTLGRYNEQFF
12,TRBV12-5,TRBD2,-,TRBJ2-5,TGTGCTAGACGGGCGGGAGCAAAGACCCAGTACTTC,CARRAGAKTQYF
15,TRBV28,-,many,TRBJ2-6,TGCGCCAGCAGCTTGGGGGCTTCTGGGGCCAACGTCCTGACTTTC,CASSLGASGANVLTF
12,TRBV20-1,-,few,TRBJ1-1,TGCAGTGCTAGAATGGGGAACACTGAAGCTTTCTTT,CSARMGNTEAFF
13,TRBV3-1,TRBD1,few,TRBJ2-4,TGTGCCAGCAGCCAAGGACAGGGGGGTGAGCAGTACTTC,CASSQGQGGEQYF
13,TRBV29-1,-,-,TRBJ2-7,TGCAGCGTTGTAGGGGTCTACTACAATGAGCAGTACTTC,CSVVGVYYNEQYF
16,TRBV9,TRBD2,-,TRBJ2-3,TGTGCCAGCAGCGCGCTGACTAGCGGGAGCGCAGATACGCAGTATTTT,CASSALTSGSADTQYF
13,TRBV2,-,-,TRBJ2-5,TGTGCCAGCCAGACAGATTTCCAAGAGACCCAGTACTTC,CASQTDFQETQYF
15,TRBV9,-,-,TRBJ1-2,TGTGCCAGCAGCGTAGACAGTAACTTTAACTATGGCTACACCTTC,CASSVDSNFNYGYTF
16,TRBV27,-,few,TRBJ1-2,TGTGCCAGCAGTTTATCCGGAGGGGGGGGTGTACATGGCTACACCTTC,CASSLSGGGGVHGYTF
13,TRBV7-9,-,-,TRBJ1-2,TGTGCCAGCAGCTCTCCCCTTTTCACCGGCTACACCTTC,CASSSPLFTGYTF
14,TRBV28,-,-,TRBJ2-7,TGTGCCAGCAGGATGACCCAGGGAAACTACGAGCAGTACTTC,CASRMTQGNYEQYF
17,TRBV27,TRBD1,-,TRBJ1-6,TGTGCCAGCAGTTTACACAGGGACAGGGTGGCTAATTCACCCCTCCACTTT,CASSLHRDRVANSPLHF
17,TRBV6-1,-,-,TRBJ2-6,TGTGCCAGCAGTGAACCAGGTTCAAGCTCTGGGGTCAACGTCCTGACTTTC,CASSEPGSSSGVNVLTF
13,TRBV9,-,-,TRBJ1-5,TGTGCCAGCAGCCGACACCAGGATCAGCCCCAGCATTTT,CASSRHQDQPQHF
13,TRBV6-6,-,few,TRBJ2-2,TGTGCCAGCAGCGGCTCGCATCAAGGGGAGCTGTTTTTT,CASSGSHQGELFF
15,TRBV27,-,-,TRBJ1-1,TGTGCCAGCCCGGGAGGACAGCGACTGAACACTGAAGCTTTCTTT,CASPGGQRLNTEAFF
13,TRBV28,-,-,TRBJ2-7,TGTGCCAGCAGTTTAGGCCTCCTCTACGAGCAGTACTTC,CASSLGLLYEQYF
12,TRBV7-2,-,-,TRBJ2-7,TGTGCCAGCGCCTGGGGCCAAGGCGAGCAGTACTTC,CASAWGQGEQYF
12,TRBV29-1,-,-,TRBJ2-7,TGCAGCGCCCAGACAGACTCCTACGAGCAGTACTTC,CSAQTDSYEQYF
11,TRBV6-5,-,many,TRBJ2-7,TGTGCCAGCAGTTATGGGGGCGAGCAGTACTTC,CASSYGGEQYF